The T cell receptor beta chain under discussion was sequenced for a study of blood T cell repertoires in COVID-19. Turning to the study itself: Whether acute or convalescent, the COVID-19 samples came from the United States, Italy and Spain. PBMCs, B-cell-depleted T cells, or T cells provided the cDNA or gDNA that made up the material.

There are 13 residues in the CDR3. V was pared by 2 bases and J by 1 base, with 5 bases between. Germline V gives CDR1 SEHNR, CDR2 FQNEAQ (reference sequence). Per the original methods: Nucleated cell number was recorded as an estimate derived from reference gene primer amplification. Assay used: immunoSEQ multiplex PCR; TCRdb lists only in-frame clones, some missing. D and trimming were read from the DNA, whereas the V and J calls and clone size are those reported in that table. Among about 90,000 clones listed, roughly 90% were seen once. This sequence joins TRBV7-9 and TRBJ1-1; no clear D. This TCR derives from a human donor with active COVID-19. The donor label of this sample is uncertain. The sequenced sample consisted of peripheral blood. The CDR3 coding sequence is TGTGCCAGCAGCTTAAACTGGAACACTGAAGCTTTCTTT. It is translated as CASSLNWNTEAFF.